The clone carrying this TCR beta chain has only a few counts. The sample comes from a study of preoperative IRX-2 immunotherapy in early breast cancer. As for treatment: preoperative locoregional IRX-2 cytokine immunotherapy. Preoperative locoregional IRX-2 cytokine immunotherapy was tested in the phase Ib source study. The CDR3 sequence is 14 residues long. Looked up from germline, CDR1 is SGDLS and CDR2 is YYNGEE. The V gene end was trimmed by 5 bases and the J gene end by 6 bases; junction bases not matched to a gene: 5. Data came from immunoSEQ multiplex PCR; TCRdb stores just in-frame clones and leaves some out. The sample lists around 88,000 clones; 86% were seen once.

Here the sequenced sample was tumor tissue, taken after IRX-2 immunotherapy. V usage is TRBV9 and J usage is TRBJ2-3; 11 positions match TRBD2. The TCR sequence derives from a human donor with breast cancer. CDR3 residues: CASSSSGGTDTQYF. CDR3 DNA: TGTGCCAGCAGTTCTAGCGGGGGGACGGATACGCAGTATTTT.